The TCR beta chain described here comes from a study of cytomegalovirus exposure and HLA in healthy donors. Whole-study context: Counted in an early data release were some 81 million unique TCRs from HLA-typed donors. General study points: CMV antigen specificity was confirmed in vitro for a few CMV-associated chains. Later analysis indicated greater clonal expansion among HLA-associated TCR beta chains than among equally common other chains.

This clone was seen once. Its antigen remains unidentified. Each donor was nominally healthy when sampled (though unrecorded immune exposures were likely). PCR involved 60 Vbeta and 13 Jbeta primers. Produced via immunoSEQ multiplex PCR; TCRdb's table is partial and in-frame only. The profile shows some 190,000 clones, over 80% of them singletons. The receptor comes from a middle-aged man in good health and CMV-seronegative. The sample taken for sequencing was PBMCs.

For the CDR3, the DNA is TGTGCCAGCCAACGGAGGGGGCTCCAAGAGACCCAGTACTTC. It specifies CASQRRGLQETQYF. The chain has TRBV6-5 and TRBJ2-5, with D possibly being TRBD1 (7 bases). The CDR3 covers 14 residues. With 8 bases removed from V and 1 base from J, the gap between germline ends came to 14 bases. Germline loops: CDR1 MNHEY, CDR2 SVGAGI.